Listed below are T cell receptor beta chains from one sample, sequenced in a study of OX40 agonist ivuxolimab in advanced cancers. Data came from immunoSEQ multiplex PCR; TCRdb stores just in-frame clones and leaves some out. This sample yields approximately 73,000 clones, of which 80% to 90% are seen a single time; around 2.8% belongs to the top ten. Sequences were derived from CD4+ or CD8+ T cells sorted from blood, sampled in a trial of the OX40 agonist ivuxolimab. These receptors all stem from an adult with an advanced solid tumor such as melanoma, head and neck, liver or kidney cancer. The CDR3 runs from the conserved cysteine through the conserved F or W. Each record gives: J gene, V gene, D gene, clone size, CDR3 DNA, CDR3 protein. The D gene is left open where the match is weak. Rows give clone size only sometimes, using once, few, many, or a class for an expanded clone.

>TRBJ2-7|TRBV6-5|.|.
TGTGCCAGCAGTGATGGGACTCTCGACAGAAAGCAGTACTTC
CASSDGTLDRKQYF
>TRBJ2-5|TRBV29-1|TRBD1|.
TGCAGCGTTGAAGACACCGGGACAGGGTGGTACCAAGAGACCCAGTACTTC
CSVEDTGTGWYQETQYF
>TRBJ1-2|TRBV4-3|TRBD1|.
TGCGCCAGCAGCTACGACAGGGGGTCAGGTGGCTACACCTTC
CASSYDRGSGGYTF
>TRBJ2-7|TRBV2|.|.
TGTGCCAGCAGGGTGGACAGTTCCTACGAGCAGTACTTC
CASRVDSSYEQYF
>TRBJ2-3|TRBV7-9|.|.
TGTGCCAGCAGCGATACCGGGACTTTTAACACAGATACGCAGTATTTT
CASSDTGTFNTDTQYF
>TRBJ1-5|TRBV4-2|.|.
TGTGCCAGCAGCCAAGATATTTTAACGGGCGCCGATACCAGCAATCAGCCCCAGCATTTT
CASSQDILTGADTSNQPQHF
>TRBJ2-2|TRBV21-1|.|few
TGTGCCAGCAGCAAAGCGCCGACCGGGGAGCTGTTTTTT
CASSKAPTGELFF
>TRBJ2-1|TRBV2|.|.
TGTGCCAGCAGCGGGGCGGGAAATGAGCAGTTCTTC
CASSGAGNEQFF
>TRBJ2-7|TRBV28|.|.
TGTGCCAGCAGTTCCCACGGACGGGTCAACTACGAGCAGTACTTC
CASSSHGRVNYEQYF
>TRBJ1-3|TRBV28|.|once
TGTGCCAGCAGCCAAACGGGGGTAGCGGGAAACACCATATATTTT
CASSQTGVAGNTIYF
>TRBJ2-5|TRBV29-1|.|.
TGCAGCGGCCACCGGGACCCCCTTTTATCAGAGACCCAGTACTTC
CSGHRDPLLSETQYF
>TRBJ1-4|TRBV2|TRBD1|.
TGTGCCAGCAGAGATAGACAGGGTTGGCGGGAAAAACTGTTTTTT
CASRDRQGWREKLFF
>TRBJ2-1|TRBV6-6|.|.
TGTGCCAGCAGTTACTCGAGGCGTTCCGGAGGTGAGCAGTTCTTC
CASSYSRRSGGEQFF
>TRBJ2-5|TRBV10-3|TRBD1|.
TGTGCCATCAGGGAGACAGGGGGCCTGGAGACCCAGTACTTC
CAIRETGGLETQYF
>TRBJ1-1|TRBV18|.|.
TGTGCCAGCGTCCTGGATGGCACTGAAGCTTTCTTT
CASVLDGTEAFF
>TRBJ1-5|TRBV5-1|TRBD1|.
TGCGCCAGCAGGCAGGGGGCTGGGCAGCCCCAGCATTTT
CASRQGAGQPQHF
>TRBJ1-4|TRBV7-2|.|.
TGTGCCAGCAGCTTACGTACGGGACTGTTTTTT
CASSLRTGLFF
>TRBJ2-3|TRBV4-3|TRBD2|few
TGCGCCAGCAGCCAAGACCCCCCTAGCGGGGGTTTCGATACGCAGTATTTT
CASSQDPPSGGFDTQYF
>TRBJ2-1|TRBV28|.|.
TGTGCCAGCAGTGAACCTGGCAGAGGTCCGTGGGTCTTC
CASSEPGRGPWVF
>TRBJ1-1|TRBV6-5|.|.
TGTGCCAGCAGGAGGGGATTAGGGGTGAACACTGAAGCTTTCTTT
CASRRGLGVNTEAFF
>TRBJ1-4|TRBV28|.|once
TGTGCCAGCAGGCGTCAGGGTGGGGGGGAACTGTTTTTT
CASRRQGGGELFF
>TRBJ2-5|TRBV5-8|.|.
TGTGCCAGCAGCTTTGGGCAGGTGGAGGAGACCCAGTACTTC
CASSFGQVEETQYF
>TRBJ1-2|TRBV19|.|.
TGTGCCAGTAGTGTCCCGCCCCTCCATCCCCATGGCTACACCTTC
CASSVPPLHPHGYTF
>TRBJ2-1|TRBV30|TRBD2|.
TGTGCCTGGAGTGTTTCTAGCGGGGGGTACAATGAGCAGTTCTTC
CAWSVSSGGYNEQFF
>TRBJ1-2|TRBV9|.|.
TGTGCCAGCAGCGCGGACAGTAAGAACTATGGCTACACCTTC
CASSADSKNYGYTF
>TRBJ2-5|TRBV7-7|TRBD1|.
TGTGCCAGCAGCTCGACAGGGGGGAGGGAGACCCAGTACTTC
CASSSTGGRETQYF
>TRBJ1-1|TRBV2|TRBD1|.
TGTGCCAGCAGTGATTATGGGACAGGCCCCGGGACTGAAGCTTTCTTT
CASSDYGTGPGTEAFF
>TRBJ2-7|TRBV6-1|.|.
TGTGCCAGCAGTCGACTTGGGCGCAACGAGCAGTACTTC
CASSRLGRNEQYF
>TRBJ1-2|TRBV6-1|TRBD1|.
TGTGCCAGCAGTACAGGGGCCCTCTATGGCTACACCTTC
CASSTGALYGYTF
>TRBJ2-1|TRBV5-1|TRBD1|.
TGCGCCAGCAGCTTGGGGGACAGGGCAAATGAGCAGTTCTTC
CASSLGDRANEQFF
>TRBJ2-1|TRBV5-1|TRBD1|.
TGCGCCAGCAGCTTGGACGGGACAGGGAATGAGCAGTTCTTC
CASSLDGTGNEQFF
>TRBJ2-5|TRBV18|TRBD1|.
TGTGCCAGCTCACCATTAACACAGGGGAAAGAGACCCAGTACTTC
CASSPLTQGKETQYF
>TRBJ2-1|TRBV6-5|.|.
TGTGCCAGCAGTTACAGCCGTAGGGCGAATGAGCAGTTCTTC
CASSYSRRANEQFF
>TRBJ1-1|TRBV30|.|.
TGTGCCTGGAGGGGGGAGGCGAACACTGAAGCTTTCTTT
CAWRGEANTEAFF
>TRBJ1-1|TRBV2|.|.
TGTGCCAGCAGTGGCCTCACAGTGAACACTGAAGCTTTCTTT
CASSGLTVNTEAFF
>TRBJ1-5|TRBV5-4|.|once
TGTGCCAGCAGCTCCCTACAGGGTTATAGCAATCAGCCCCAGCATTTT
CASSSLQGYSNQPQHF
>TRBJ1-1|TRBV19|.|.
TGTGCCAGTAGTATTTCCGGGGTTCGAGGGGGGCGGACTGAAGCTTTCTTT
CASSISGVRGGRTEAFF
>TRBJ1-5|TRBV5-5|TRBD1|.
TGTGCCAGCAGCACGACAGGGGGCGGTCAGCCCCAGCATTTT
CASSTTGGGQPQHF
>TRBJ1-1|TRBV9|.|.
TGTGCCAGCAGCGCTAGTGGGGTCCCGGACACTGAAGCTTTCTTT
CASSASGVPDTEAFF
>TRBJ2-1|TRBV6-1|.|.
TGTGCCAGCAGAGACCAGGGCTGGGATGAGCAGTTCTTC
CASRDQGWDEQFF
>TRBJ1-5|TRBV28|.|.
TGTGCCAGCACCCAGGATACTAATCAGCCCCAGCATTTT
CASTQDTNQPQHF
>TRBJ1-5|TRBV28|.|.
TGTGCCAGCAGAGATGGACAGTATAGCAATCAGCCCCAGCATTTT
CASRDGQYSNQPQHF
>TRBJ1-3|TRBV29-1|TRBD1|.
TGCAGCGTTGGAGGGGGCGAGTCTGGAAACACCATATATTTT
CSVGGGESGNTIYF
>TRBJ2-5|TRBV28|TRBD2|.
TGTGCCAGCACCCCAGCGGGGGGTCAAGAGACCCAGTACTTC
CASTPAGGQETQYF
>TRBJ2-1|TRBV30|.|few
TGTGCCTGGAGCCCGAGGACCTCCTACAATGAGCAGTTCTTC
CAWSPRTSYNEQFF
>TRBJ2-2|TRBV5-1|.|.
TGCGCCAGCAGCTGGAATACCGGGGAGCTGTTTTTT
CASSWNTGELFF
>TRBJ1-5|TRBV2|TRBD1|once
TGTGCCAGCAGGGCCGGGACAGGGGCCCCCAATCAGCCCCAGCATTTT
CASRAGTGAPNQPQHF
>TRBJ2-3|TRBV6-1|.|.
TGTGCCAGCAGTGACACAGATACGCAGTATTTT
CASSDTDTQYF
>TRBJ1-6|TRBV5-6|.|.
TGTGCCAGCAGCCGCGGCAATCGTTCACCCCTCCACTTT
CASSRGNRSPLHF
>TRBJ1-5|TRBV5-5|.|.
TGTGCCAGCAGTCCGGGCAGGGATCAGCCCCAGCATTTT
CASSPGRDQPQHF
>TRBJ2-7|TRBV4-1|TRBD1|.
TGCGCCAGCAGCCAAGACCCTACAGGGGGCATATCGTACGAGCAGTACTTC
CASSQDPTGGISYEQYF
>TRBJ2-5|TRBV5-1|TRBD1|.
TGCGCCAGCAGCCGGGGACAGGGGGCAGGAGAGACCCAGTACTTC
CASSRGQGAGETQYF
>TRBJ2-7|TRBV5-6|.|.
TGTGCCAGCAGCTTGGGGCAGCTTCATGTGGGCGAGCAGTACTTC
CASSLGQLHVGEQYF
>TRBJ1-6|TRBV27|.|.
TGTGCCAGCAGCGGAGGACGGATCGATTCACCCCTCCACTTT
CASSGGRIDSPLHF